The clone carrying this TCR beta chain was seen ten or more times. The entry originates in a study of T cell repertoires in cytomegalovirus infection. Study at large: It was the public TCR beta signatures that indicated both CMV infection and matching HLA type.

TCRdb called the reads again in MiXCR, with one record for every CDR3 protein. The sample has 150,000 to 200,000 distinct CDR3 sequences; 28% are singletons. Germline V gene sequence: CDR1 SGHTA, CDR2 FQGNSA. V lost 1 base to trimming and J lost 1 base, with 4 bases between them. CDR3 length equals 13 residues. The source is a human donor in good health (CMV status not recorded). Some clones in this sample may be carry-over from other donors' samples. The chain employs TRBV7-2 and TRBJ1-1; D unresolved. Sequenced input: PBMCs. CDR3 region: CASSLETNTEAFF. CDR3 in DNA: TGTGCCAGCAGCTTAGAAACGAACACTGAAGCTTTCTTT.